This T cell receptor beta chain was sequenced in a study of T cells in pancreatic ductal adenocarcinoma. Germline V gene sequence: CDR1 SGHTA, CDR2 FQGNSA. This CDR3 contains 15 residues. The V and J ends lost 4 bases and 6 bases, in that order; junction bases with no gene match: 8. Regarding this clone: What it binds is not known.

Clones were read by immunoSEQ multiplex PCR, and TCRdb kept only the in-frame ones, dropping some. In the table there are 97,000 or so clones, over 90% of which are singletons. Findings of the study overall: Comparisons of tumor and blood clonality may show falsely lower tumor diversity. This surgical cohort overrepresents the minority presenting with early-stage disease. Blood clonality (around 0.066) did not differ significantly from tumor (about 0.112).

Surgery without prior neoadjuvant therapy was the treatment of the selected pancreatic ductal adenocarcinoma patients. Sequencing input: PBMCs. The rearrangement joins TRBV7-2 to TRBJ2-2, with 7 bases matching TRBD1. This sequence originates from a human donor with pancreatic ductal adenocarcinoma. This chain's CDR3 is CASSYTGVSPGELFF. As DNA, the CDR3 is TGTGCCAGCAGCTACACAGGGGTTTCTCCCGGGGAGCTGTTTTTT.